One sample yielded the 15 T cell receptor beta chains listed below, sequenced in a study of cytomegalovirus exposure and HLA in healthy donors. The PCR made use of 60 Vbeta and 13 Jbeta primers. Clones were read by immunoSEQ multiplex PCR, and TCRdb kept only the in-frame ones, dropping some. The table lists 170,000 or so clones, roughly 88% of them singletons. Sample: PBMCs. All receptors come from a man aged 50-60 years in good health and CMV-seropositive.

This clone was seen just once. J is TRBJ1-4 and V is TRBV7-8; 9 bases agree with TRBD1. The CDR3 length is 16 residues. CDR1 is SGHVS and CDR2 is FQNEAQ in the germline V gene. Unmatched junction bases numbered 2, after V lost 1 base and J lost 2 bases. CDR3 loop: CASSLGGTGTNEKLFF. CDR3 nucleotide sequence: TGTGCCAGCAGCTTAGGAGGGACAGGGACTAATGAAAAACTGTTTTTT. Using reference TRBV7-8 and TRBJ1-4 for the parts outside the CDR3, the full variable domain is GAGVSQSPRYKVAKRGQDVALRCDPISGHVSLFWYQQALGQGPEFLTYFQNEAQLDKSGLPSDRFFAERPEGSVSTLKIQRTQQEDSAVYLCASSLGGTGTNEKLFFGSGTQLSVL.

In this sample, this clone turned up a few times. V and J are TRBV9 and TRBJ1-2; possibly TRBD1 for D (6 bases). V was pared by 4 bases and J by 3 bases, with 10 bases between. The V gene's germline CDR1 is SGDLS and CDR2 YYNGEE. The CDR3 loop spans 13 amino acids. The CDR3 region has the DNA TGTGCCAGCAGCTCAGGGGTAGACTATGGCTACACCTTC. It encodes CASSSGVDYGYTF. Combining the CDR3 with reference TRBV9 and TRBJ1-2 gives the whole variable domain DSGVTQTPKHLITATGQRVTLRCSPRSGDLSVYWYQQSLDQGLQFLIQYYNGEERAKGNILERFSAQQFPDLHSELNLSSLELGDSALYFCASSSGVDYGYTFGSGTRLTVV.

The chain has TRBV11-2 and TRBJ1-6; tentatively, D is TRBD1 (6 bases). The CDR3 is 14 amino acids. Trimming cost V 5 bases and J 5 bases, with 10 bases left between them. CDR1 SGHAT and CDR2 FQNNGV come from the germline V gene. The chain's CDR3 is CASSRDNNNSPLHF. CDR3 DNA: TGTGCCAGCAGCCGGGACAATAATAATTCACCCCTCCACTTT.

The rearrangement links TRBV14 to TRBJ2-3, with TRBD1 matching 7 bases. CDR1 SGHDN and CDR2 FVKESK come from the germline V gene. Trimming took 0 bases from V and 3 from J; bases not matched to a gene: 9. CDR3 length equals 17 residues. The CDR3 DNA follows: TGTGCCAGCAGCCAAGATGAGACAGGGAGTTGGACAGATACGCAGTATTTT. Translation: CASSQDETGSWTDTQYF.

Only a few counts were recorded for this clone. CDR3 sequence: CSVVLATYNEQFF. The CDR3 coding sequence is TGCAGCGTCGTTCTAGCGACCTACAATGAGCAGTTCTTC. The rearrangement uses TRBV29-1 and TRBJ2-1, with a weak D call TRBD2 (6 bases). Deletions cut 6 bases from V and 2 bases from J, with 11 bases between. Germline assignment: CDR1 SQVTM and CDR2 ANQGSEA. The CDR3 loop spans 13 amino acids.

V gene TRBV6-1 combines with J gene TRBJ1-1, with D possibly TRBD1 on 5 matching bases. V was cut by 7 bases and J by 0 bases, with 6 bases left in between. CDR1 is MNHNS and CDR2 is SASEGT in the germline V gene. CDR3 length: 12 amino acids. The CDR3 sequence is CASNRMNTEAFF. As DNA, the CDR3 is TGTGCCAGCAACAGGATGAACACTGAAGCTTTCTTT.

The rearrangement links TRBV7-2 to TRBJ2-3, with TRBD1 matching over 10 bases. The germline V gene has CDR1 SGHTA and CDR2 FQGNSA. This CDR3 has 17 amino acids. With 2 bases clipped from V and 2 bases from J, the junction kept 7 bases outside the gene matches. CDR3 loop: CASSLTGTGDVTDTQYF. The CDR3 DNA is TGTGCCAGCAGCTTAACCGGGACAGGGGATGTCACAGATACGCAGTATTTT. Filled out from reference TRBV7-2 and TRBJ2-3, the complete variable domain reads GAGVSQSPSNKVTEKGKDVELRCDPISGHTALYWYRQSLGQGLEFLIYFQGNSAPDKSGLPSDRFSAERTGGSVSTLTIQRTQQEDSAVYLCASSLTGTGDVTDTQYFGPGTRLTVL.

CDR3 nucleotide sequence: TGCGCCAGCAGCCCCCCGTCTGACAGGGCCTTGCTCTCCTACGAGCAGTACTTC. It codes for CASSPPSDRALLSYEQYF. The V gene is TRBV5-1, the J gene TRBJ2-7; TRBD1 matches 7 bases. V lost 4 bases, J lost 0 bases, and 16 bases stayed unmatched. The CDR3 loop spans 18 amino acids. Germline V gives CDR1 SGHRS, CDR2 YFSETQ.

The CDR3 coding sequence is TGTGCCTGGAGTGTTGTCAGAGGCAATGAGCAGTTCTTC. It encodes CAWSVVRGNEQFF. V gene TRBV30 combines with J gene TRBJ2-1, with D unclear. V was shortened by 0 bases and J by 6 bases, with 9 bases between the two germline ends. The CDR3 sequence is 13 residues long. Germline V gene data show CDR1 as GTSNPN and CDR2 as SVGIG (reference sequence).

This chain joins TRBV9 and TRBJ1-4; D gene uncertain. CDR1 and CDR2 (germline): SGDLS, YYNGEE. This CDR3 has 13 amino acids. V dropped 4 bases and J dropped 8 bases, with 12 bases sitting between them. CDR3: CASSRRGEEKLFF. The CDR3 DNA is TGTGCCAGCAGCAGACGAGGAGAGGAAAAACTGTTTTTT.

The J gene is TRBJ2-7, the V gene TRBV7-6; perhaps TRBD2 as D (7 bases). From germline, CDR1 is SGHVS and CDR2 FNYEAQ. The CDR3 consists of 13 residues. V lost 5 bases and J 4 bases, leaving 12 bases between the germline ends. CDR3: CASSRTAGYEQYV. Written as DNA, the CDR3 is TGTGCCAGCAGCAGGACAGCGGGGTACGAGCAGTACGTC.

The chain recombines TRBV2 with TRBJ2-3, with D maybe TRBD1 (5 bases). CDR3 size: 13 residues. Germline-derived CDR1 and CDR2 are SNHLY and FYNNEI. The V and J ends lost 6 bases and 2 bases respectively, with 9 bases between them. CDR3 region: CASRGPYTDTQYF. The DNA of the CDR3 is TGTGCCAGCAGGGGGCCCTACACAGATACGCAGTATTTT.

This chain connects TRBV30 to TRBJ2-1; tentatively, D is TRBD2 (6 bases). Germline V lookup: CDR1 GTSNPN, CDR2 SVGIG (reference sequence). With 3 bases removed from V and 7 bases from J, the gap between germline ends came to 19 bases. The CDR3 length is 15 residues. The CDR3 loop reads CAWSRRASRGNEQFF. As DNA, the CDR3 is TGTGCCTGGAGCCGGAGGGCTAGCCGGGGGAATGAGCAGTTCTTC.

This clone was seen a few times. The CDR3: CASSPPTGSRGYTF. The CDR3 DNA reads TGCGCCAGCAGCCCCCCGACAGGGAGTCGTGGCTACACCTTC. V usage is TRBV5-1 and J usage is TRBJ1-2; 7 nucleotides match TRBD1. Trimming at V came to 4 bases and at J to 7 bases, leaving 10 bases not matched to a gene. Germline V gives CDR1 SGHRS, CDR2 YFSETQ. The CDR3 is 14 residues long. The entire variable domain, with the rest obtained from reference TRBV5-1 and TRBJ1-2, is as follows: KAGVTQTPRYLIKTRGQQVTLSCSPISGHRSVSWYQQTPGQGLQFLFEYFSETQRNKGNFPGRFSGRQFSNSRSEMNVSTLELGDSALYLCASSPPTGSRGYTFGSGTRLTVV.

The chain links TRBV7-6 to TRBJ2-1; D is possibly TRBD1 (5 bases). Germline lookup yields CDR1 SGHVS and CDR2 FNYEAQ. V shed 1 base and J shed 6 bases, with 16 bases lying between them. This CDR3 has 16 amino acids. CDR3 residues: CASSLESVGQGNEQFF. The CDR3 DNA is TGTGCCAGCAGCTTAGAGAGCGTCGGGCAGGGCAATGAGCAGTTCTTC.